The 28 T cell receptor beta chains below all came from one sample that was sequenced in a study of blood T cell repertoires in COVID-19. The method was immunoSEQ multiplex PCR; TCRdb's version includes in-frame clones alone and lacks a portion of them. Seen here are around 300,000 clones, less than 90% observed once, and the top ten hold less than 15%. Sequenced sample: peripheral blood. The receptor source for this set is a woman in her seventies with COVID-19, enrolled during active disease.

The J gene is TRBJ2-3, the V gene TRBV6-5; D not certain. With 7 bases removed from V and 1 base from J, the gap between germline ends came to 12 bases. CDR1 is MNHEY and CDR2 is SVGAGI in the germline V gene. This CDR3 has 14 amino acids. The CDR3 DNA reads TGTGCCAGCAAGCCGGCGGCAGGCACAGATACGCAGTATTTT. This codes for CASKPAAGTDTQYF.

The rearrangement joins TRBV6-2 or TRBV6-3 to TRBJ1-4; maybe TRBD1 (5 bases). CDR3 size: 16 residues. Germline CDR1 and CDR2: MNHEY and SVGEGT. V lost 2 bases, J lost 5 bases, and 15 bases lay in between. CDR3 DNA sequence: TGTGCCAGCAGTTACCGGGTGGACACCGCGAATGAAAAACTGTTTTTT. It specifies CASSYRVDTANEKLFF.

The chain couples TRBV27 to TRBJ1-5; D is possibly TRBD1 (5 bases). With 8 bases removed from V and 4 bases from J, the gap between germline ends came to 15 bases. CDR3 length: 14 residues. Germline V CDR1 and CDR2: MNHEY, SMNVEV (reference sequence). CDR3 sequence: CASSPLTANQPQHF. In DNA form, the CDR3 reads TGTGCCAGCTCTCCTTTGACAGCTAATCAGCCCCAGCATTTT.

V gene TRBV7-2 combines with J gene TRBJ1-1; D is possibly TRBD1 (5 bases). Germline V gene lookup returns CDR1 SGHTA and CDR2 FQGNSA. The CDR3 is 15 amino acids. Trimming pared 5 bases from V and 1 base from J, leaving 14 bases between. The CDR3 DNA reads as TGTGCCAGCAGCATCAGGGATCTCGGGAACACTGAAGCTTTCTTT. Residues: CASSIRDLGNTEAFF.

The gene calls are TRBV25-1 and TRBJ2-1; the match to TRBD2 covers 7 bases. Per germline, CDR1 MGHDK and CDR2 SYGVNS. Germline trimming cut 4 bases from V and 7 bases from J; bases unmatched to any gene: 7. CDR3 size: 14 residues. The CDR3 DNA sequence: TGTGCCAGCAGTGTTGGACTAGGTCTGAATGAGCAGTTCTTC. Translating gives CASSVGLGLNEQFF. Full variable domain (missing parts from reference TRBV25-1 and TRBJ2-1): EADIYQTPRYLVIGTGKKITLECSQTMGHDKMYWYQQDPGMELHLIHYSYGVNSTEKGDLSSESTVSRIRTEHFPLTLESARPSHTSQYLCASSVGLGLNEQFFGPGTRLTVL.

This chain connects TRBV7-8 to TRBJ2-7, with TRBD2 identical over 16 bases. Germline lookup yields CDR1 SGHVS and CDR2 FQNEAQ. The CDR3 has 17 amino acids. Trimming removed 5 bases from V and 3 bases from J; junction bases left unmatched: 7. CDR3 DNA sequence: TGTGCCAGCAGCCCGGGACTAGCGGGGGGGCCGGGCTACGAGCAGTACTTC. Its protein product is CASSPGLAGGPGYEQYF.

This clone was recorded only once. CDR3 amino acids: CASSGGTSVSDTQYF. The CDR3 coding sequence is TGTGCCAGCAGTGGCGGGACTAGTGTGTCAGATACGCAGTATTTT. The chain has TRBV6-2 or TRBV6-3 and TRBJ2-3; 8 bases agree with TRBD2. CDR3 size: 15 residues. CDR1 is MNHEY and CDR2 is SVGEGT in the germline V gene. After removal of 5 bases from V and 4 bases from J, the junction contained 8 bases not matched to a gene.

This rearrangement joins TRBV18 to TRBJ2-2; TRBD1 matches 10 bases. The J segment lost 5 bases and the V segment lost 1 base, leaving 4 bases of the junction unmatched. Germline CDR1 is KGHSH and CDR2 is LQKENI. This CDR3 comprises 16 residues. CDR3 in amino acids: CASSPHGTGVTGELFF. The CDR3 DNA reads TGTGCCAGCTCACCACATGGGACAGGGGTAACCGGGGAGCTGTTTTTT.

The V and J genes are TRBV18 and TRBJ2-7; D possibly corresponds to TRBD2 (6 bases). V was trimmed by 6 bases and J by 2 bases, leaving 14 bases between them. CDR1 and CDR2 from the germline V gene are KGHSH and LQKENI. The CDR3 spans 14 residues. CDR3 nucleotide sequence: TGTGCCAGCTCCGGAGGGTCGCCCACCTACGAGCAGTACTTC. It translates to CASSGGSPTYEQYF. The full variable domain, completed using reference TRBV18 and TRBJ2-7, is NAGVMQNPRHLVRRRGQEARLRCSPMKGHSHVYWYRQLPEEGLKFMVYLQKENIIDESGMPKERFSAEFPKEGPSILRIQQVVRGDSAAYFCASSGGSPTYEQYFGPGTRLTVT.

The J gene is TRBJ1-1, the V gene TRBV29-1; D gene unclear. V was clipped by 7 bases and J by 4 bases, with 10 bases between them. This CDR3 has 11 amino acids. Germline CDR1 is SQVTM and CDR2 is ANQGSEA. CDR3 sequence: CSAIQLTEAFF. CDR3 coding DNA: TGCAGCGCGATACAGCTCACTGAAGCTTTCTTT.

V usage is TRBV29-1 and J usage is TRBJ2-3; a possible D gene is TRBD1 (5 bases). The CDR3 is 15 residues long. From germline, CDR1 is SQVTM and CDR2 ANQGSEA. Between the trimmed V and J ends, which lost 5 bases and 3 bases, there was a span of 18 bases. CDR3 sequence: CSVQAGSTGTDTQYF. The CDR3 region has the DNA TGCAGCGTTCAGGCAGGGTCAACCGGGACAGATACGCAGTATTTT.

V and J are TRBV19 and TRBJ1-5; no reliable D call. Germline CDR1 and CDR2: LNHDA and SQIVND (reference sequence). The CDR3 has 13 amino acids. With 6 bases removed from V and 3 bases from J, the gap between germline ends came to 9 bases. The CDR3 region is CASSRDFNQPQHF. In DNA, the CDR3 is TGTGCCAGTAGCCGGGATTTCAATCAGCCCCAGCATTTT.

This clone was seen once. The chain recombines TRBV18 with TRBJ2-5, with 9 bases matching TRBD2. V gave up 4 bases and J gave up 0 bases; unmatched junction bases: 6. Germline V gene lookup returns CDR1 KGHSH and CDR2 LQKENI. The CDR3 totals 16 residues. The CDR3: CASSRTAGGYQETQYF. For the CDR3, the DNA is TGTGCCAGCTCACGTACAGCGGGGGGATACCAAGAGACCCAGTACTTC.

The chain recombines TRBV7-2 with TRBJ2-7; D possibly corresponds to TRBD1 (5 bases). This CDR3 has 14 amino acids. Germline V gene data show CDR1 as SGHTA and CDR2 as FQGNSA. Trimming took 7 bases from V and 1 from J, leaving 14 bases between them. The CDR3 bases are TGTGCCAGCACCCCGTGGCAGGGATCCTACGAGCAGTACTTC. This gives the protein CASTPWQGSYEQYF. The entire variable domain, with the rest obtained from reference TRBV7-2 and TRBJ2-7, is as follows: GAGVSQSPSNKVTEKGKDVELRCDPISGHTALYWYRQSLGQGLEFLIYFQGNSAPDKSGLPSDRFSAERTGGSVSTLTIQRTQQEDSAVYLCASTPWQGSYEQYFGPGTRLTVT.

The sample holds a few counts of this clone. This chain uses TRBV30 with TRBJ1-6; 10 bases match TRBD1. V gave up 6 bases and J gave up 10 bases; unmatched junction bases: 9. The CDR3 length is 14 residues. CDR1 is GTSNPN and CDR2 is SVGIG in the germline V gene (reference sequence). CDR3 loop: CACSSGTGESPLHF. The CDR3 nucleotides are TGTGCCTGTTCCTCCGGGACAGGGGAATCACCCCTCCACTTT.

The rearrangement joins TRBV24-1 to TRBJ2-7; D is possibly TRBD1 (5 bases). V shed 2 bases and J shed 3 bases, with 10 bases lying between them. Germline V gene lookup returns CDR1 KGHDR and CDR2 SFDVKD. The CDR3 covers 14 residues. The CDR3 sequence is CATSDSLRDYEQYF. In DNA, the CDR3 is TGTGCCACCAGTGATTCACTCAGGGACTACGAGCAGTACTTC.

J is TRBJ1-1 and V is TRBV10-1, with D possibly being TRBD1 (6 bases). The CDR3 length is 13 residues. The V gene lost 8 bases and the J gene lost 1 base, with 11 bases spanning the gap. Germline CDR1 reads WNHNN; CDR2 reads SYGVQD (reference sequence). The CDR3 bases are TGCGCCAGCCCGGACAGAACGAACACTGAAGCTTTCTTT. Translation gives CASPDRTNTEAFF.

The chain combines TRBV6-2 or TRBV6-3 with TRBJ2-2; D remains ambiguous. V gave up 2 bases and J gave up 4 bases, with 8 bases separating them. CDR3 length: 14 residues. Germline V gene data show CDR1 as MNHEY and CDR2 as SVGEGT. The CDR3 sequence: CASSYETGTGELFF. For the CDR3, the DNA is TGTGCCAGCAGTTACGAGACGGGCACCGGGGAGCTGTTTTTT.

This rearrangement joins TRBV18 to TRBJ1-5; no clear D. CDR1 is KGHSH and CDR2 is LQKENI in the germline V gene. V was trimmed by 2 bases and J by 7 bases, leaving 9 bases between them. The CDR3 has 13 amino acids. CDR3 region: CASSPGWRQPQHF. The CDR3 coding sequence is TGTGCCAGCTCACCAGGGTGGCGGCAGCCCCAGCATTTT.

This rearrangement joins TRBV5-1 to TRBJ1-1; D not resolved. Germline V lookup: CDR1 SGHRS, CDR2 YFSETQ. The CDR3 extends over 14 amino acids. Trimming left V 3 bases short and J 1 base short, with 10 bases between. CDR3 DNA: TGCGCCAGCAGCTCAGGACGGGAGAACACTGAAGCTTTCTTT. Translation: CASSSGRENTEAFF.

CDR3 residues: CASGLGALKYNSPLHF. In nucleotides, the CDR3 is TGTGCTAGTGGTTTGGGGGCCCTCAAGTATAATTCACCCCTCCACTTT. The V call is TRBV12-5, the J call TRBJ1-6; no definite D call. V was clipped by 1 base and J by 4 bases, with 11 bases between them. The CDR3 length is 16 residues. Germline CDR1 and CDR2: LGHNT and FRNRAP.

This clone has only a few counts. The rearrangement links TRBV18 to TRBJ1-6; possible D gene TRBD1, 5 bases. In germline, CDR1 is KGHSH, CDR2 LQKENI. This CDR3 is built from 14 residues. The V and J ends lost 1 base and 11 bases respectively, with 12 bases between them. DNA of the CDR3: TGTGCCAGCTCACCACAGGGGCGGGAGGCACCCCTCCACTTT. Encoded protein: CASSPQGREAPLHF.

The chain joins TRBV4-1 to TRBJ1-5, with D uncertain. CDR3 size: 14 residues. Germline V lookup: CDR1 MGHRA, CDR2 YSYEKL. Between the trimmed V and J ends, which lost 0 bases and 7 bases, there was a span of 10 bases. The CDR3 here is CASSQDLRVQPQHF. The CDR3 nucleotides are TGCGCCAGCAGCCAAGATCTGAGGGTCCAGCCCCAGCATTTT.

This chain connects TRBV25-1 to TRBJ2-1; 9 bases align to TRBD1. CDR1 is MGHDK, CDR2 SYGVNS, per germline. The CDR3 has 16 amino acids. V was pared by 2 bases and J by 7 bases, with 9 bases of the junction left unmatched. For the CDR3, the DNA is TGTGCCAGCAGTGAAAGGCTTACAGGGGGCTGGAATGAGCAGTTCTTC. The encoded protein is CASSERLTGGWNEQFF.

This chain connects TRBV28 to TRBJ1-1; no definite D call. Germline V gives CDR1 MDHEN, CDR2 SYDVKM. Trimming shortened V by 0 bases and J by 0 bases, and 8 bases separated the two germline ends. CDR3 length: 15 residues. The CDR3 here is CASSLWAALNTEAFF. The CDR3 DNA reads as TGTGCCAGCAGTTTATGGGCAGCGCTGAACACTGAAGCTTTCTTT. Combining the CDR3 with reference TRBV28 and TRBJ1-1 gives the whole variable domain DVKVTQSSRYLVKRTGEKVFLECVQDMDHENMFWYRQDPGLGLRLIYFSYDVKMKEKGDIPEGYSVSREKKERFSLILESASTNQTSMYLCASSLWAALNTEAFFGQGTRLTVV.

CDR3 sequence reads: CASSLGGRGGADTQYF. In DNA, the CDR3 is TGTGCCAGCAGCTTAGGTGGGAGGGGGGGCGCAGATACGCAGTATTTT. The rearrangement links TRBV7-2 to TRBJ2-3; possible D gene TRBD2, 7 bases. The CDR3 covers 16 residues. The V gene lost 1 base and the J gene lost 4 bases, with 15 bases spanning the gap. Germline assignment: CDR1 SGHTA and CDR2 FQGNSA.

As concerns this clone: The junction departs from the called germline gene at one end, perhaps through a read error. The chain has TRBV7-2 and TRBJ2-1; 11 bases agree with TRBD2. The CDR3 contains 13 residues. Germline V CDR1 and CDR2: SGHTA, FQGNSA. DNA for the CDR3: TGCCTGTCGGGACTAGCGGCCTACAATGAGCAGTTCTTC. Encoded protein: CLSGLAAYNEQFF.

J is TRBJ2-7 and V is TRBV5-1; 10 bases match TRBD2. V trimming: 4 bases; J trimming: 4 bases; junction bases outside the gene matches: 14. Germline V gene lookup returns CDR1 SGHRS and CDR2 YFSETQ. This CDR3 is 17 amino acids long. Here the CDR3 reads CASSPYKTGTSVYEQYF. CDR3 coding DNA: TGCGCCAGCAGCCCCTATAAAACCGGGACTAGCGTATACGAGCAGTACTTC. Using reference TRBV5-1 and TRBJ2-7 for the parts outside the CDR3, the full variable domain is KAGVTQTPRYLIKTRGQQVTLSCSPISGHRSVSWYQQTPGQGLQFLFEYFSETQRNKGNFPGRFSGRQFSNSRSEMNVSTLELGDSALYLCASSPYKTGTSVYEQYFGPGTRLTVT.